The 8 T cell receptor beta chains below all came from one sample that was sequenced in a study of tumor and adjacent non-tumor tissue in lung cancer. This sample's RNA came from whole unsorted tissue. TCRbeta libraries were built with three rounds of nested PCR, modified from ARM-PCR. TCRdb redid the calling of the multiplex PCR reads with MiXCR, one entry per CDR3 protein. Of roughly 75,000 distinct CDR3 sequences listed, about three quarters were seen once; the top ten hold 12%. Sequenced material: lung tumor tissue. Receptors were obtained from a woman in her forties or fifties with non-small cell lung cancer.

A remark on this clonotype: No conserved phenylalanine or tryptophan is present at the end of the CDR3, so a read error is the likely explanation. The chain couples TRBV10-1 to TRBJ2-1, with D perhaps assigned TRBD1 or TRBD2 (5 bases each). The germline V gene encodes CDR1 WNHNN and CDR2 SYGVQD (reference sequence). The CDR3 contains 15 residues. This CDR3 reads CACSESVEGYNEQFI. The CDR3 region has the DNA TGCGCCTGCAGTGAGTCGGTCGAGGGGTACAATGAGCAGTTCATC.

This clonotype has ten or more counts. The chain couples TRBV7-9 to TRBJ2-7; D tentatively reads TRBD1 or TRBD2 (5 bases each). In germline, CDR1 is SEHNR, CDR2 FQNEAQ (reference sequence). This CDR3 is 13 amino acids long. Trimming shortened V by 7 bases and J by 6 bases, and 16 bases separated the two germline ends. The CDR3 DNA is TGTGCCAGCACCGGGACCCTCTCTGGCGAGCAGTACTTC. Residues: CASTGTLSGEQYF.

Comments on this clonotype: This may arise from a read error, as a much more abundant clone is one base away. The J gene is TRBJ2-2, the V gene TRBV28, with TRBD1 matching over 7 bases. J gave up 5 bases and V 6 bases, and 6 bases lay outside the gene matches. This CDR3 region has 14 residues. Germline CDR1 MDHEN, CDR2 SYDVKM. The DNA for the CDR3 is TGTGCCAGCAGCAGACAGGGAAGGACCGGGGAGCTGTTTTTT. Translating gives CASSRQGRTGELFF.

This chain uses TRBV6-5 with TRBJ2-1, with 9 bases matching TRBD2. Trimming removed 6 bases from V and 16 bases from J; junction bases left unmatched: 25. CDR3 size: 17 residues. Looked up from germline, CDR1 is MNHEY and CDR2 is SVGAGI. DNA for the CDR3: TGTGCCAGCAGGCACGCCTCCGGGCGGGGGGGGGACAATGAACACTTCTTC. Encoded protein: CASRHASGRGGDNEHFF.

The chain couples TRBV6-5 to TRBJ1-6; 9 bases agree with TRBD1. Losses at the gene ends were 5 bases for V and 17 bases for J; bases not matched to a gene: 16. Germline V gene lookup returns CDR1 MNHEY and CDR2 SVGAGI. This CDR3 is built from 15 residues. CDR3 amino acids: CASSNRGQGDSAFHF. The CDR3 region has the DNA TGTGCCAGCAGTAATAGGGGACAGGGAGATTCAGCCTTCCACTTT.

In this sample, this clonotype turned up once. The V and J genes are TRBV29-1 and TRBJ2-3, with TRBD2 matching 7 bases. V gave up 3 bases and J gave up 8 bases; unmatched junction bases: 8. The CDR3 totals 13 residues. Germline values: CDR1 SQVTM, CDR2 ANQGSEA. The DNA of the CDR3 is TGCAGCGTTGAGGTTGAGGGAGGGCCTACGCAGTATTTT. Translated: CSVEVEGGPTQYF.

Turning to this clonotype: Since a much larger clone is just one base distant, this may be a read error. The chain uses TRBV7-9 and TRBJ2-5; D gene unclear. Trimming stripped 5 bases from V and 5 bases from J, with 9 bases between. In germline, CDR1 is SEHNR, CDR2 FQNEAQ (reference sequence). The CDR3 consists of 12 residues. The CDR3 spells CASSAVVETQYF. CDR3 DNA sequence: TGTGCCAGCAGCGCCGTGGTCGAGACCCAGTACTTC.

Remarks on this clonotype: The conserved phenylalanine or tryptophan normally closing the CDR3 is absent here, so this likely arose from a read error. This rearrangement joins TRBV5-6 to TRBJ2-5; a possible D gene is TRBD2 (6 bases). Germline assignment: CDR1 SGHDT and CDR2 YYEEEE. The CDR3 is made up of 17 amino acids. Trimming stripped 0 bases from V and 4 bases from J, with 19 bases between. Written as DNA, the CDR3 is TGTGCCAGCAGCTTGGGCCCCCCGGGACTGAGAACAGAGACCCAGTACTCC. Translated: CASSLGPPGLRTETQYS.